These 23 T cell receptor beta chains were sequenced from one sample in a study of T cell repertoires in cytomegalovirus infection (dated by TCRdb to between 2018 and 2021). TCRdb shows the sequencer as Illumina HiSeq 1500. The raw public reads went through TCRdb reprocessing: fastp at Q25, MiXCR clone calling, in-frame beta chains kept. CDR3 protein sequences are deduplicated, and each keeps its most common genes and DNA. The sample yields approximately 70,000 distinct CDR3 sequences; around 3.8% were counted once. 22% of the sample is in the top ten clones. Sequenced sample: PBMCs. These TCRs come from a human donor in good health (CMV status not recorded). Some clones in this sample may be carry-over from other donors' samples.

This clonotype was counted at least ten times. This chain joins TRBV19 and TRBJ1-5, with 7 bases matching TRBD1. Germline V CDR1 and CDR2: LNHDA, SQIVND (reference sequence). V dropped 8 bases and J dropped 4; count of bases not matched to a gene: 8. The CDR3 loop spans 14 amino acids. The CDR3 here is CASEEWGQNQPQHF. The CDR3 DNA is TGTGCCAGTGAAGAATGGGGACAGAATCAGCCCCAGCATTTT.

This clonotype has a count of ten or more. V and J are TRBV7-9 and TRBJ2-2; D unresolved. CDR3 length: 14 residues. Germline CDR1 is SEHNR and CDR2 is FQNEAQ (reference sequence). Between the trimmed V and J ends, which lost 4 bases and 8 bases, there was a span of 14 bases. The chain's CDR3 is CASSSLLRSGELFF. The CDR3 region has the DNA TGTGCCAGCAGCTCCTTATTAAGGTCGGGGGAGCTGTTTTTT. Full variable domain (remainder filled in from reference TRBV7-9 and TRBJ2-2): DTGVSQNPRHKITKRGQNVTFRCDPISEHNRLYWYRQTLGQGPEFLTYFQNEAQLEKSRLLSDRFSAERPKGSFSTLEIQRTEQGDSAMYLCASSSLLRSGELFFGEGSRLTVL.

This clonotype was counted at least ten times. The CDR3 region has the DNA TGCAGTGCAAGTCCAGGGGGCCAAGAGACCCAGTACTTC. Its protein is CSASPGGQETQYF. The V gene is TRBV20-1, the J gene TRBJ2-5; 7 positions agree with TRBD1. The CDR3 sequence is 13 residues long. Germline V lookup: CDR1 DFQATT, CDR2 SNEGSKA (reference sequence). V dropped 6 bases and J dropped 1; count of bases not matched to a gene: 5.

This clonotype was observed many times. The chain couples TRBV7-8 to TRBJ2-2; 7 bases line up with TRBD1. After removal of 5 bases from V and 0 bases from J, the junction contained 3 bases not matched to a gene. The CDR3 runs to 15 residues. Germline V gene data show CDR1 as SGHVS and CDR2 as FQNEAQ. CDR3 loop: CASSVGTANTGELFF. The DNA for the CDR3 is TGTGCCAGCAGCGTCGGGACAGCGAACACCGGGGAGCTGTTTTTT.

This clonotype was observed at least ten times. The chain employs TRBV2 and TRBJ2-2, with D possibly being TRBD2 (5 bases). The germline V and J ends were trimmed by 7 bases and 1 base, with 10 bases remaining between them. This CDR3 has 14 amino acids. Looked up from germline, CDR1 is SNHLY and CDR2 is FYNNEI. CDR3 amino acids: CASMWRVNTGELFF. The CDR3 DNA is TGTGCCAGCATGTGGCGGGTGAACACCGGGGAGCTGTTTTTT. Full variable domain (remainder filled in from reference TRBV2 and TRBJ2-2): EPEVTQTPSHQVTQMGQEVILRCVPISNHLYFYWYRQILGQKVEFLVSFYNNEISEKSEIFDDQFSVERPDGSNFTLKIRSTKLEDSAMYFCASMWRVNTGELFFGEGSRLTVL.

This clonotype came up many times. The CDR3 protein is CASSTRSLYEQYF. DNA of the CDR3: TGTGCCAGCAGCACCCGGAGTCTCTACGAGCAGTACTTC. This chain connects TRBV6-2 or TRBV6-3 to TRBJ2-7; D uncertain. This CDR3 is 13 amino acids long. The V gene's germline CDR1 is MNHEY and CDR2 SVGEGT. V shed 6 bases and J shed 3 bases, with 12 bases lying between them.

This clonotype was observed many times. The rearrangement joins TRBV6-2 or TRBV6-3 to TRBJ1-2; D call uncertain. CDR1 MNHEY and CDR2 SVGEGT come from the germline V gene. The V gene lost 8 bases and the J gene lost 7 bases, with 20 bases spanning the gap. The CDR3 covers 14 residues. CDR3 loop: CASAQLMLFSGYTF. The CDR3 DNA reads as TGTGCCAGCGCGCAACTGATGCTCTTTAGTGGCTACACCTTC.

This clonotype was observed many times. The chain employs TRBV6-5 and TRBJ2-3; 7 bases match TRBD1. Germline lookup yields CDR1 MNHEY and CDR2 SVGAGI. The CDR3 contains 15 residues. J lost 0 bases, V lost 5 bases, and 5 bases had no gene match. The CDR3 coding sequence is TGTGCCAGCAGTCCCGAGGGGGCGAGCACAGATACGCAGTATTTT. Translation gives CASSPEGASTDTQYF.

This clonotype has ten or more counts. The V gene is TRBV7-2, the J gene TRBJ1-1, with TRBD1 identical over 8 bases. Germline assignment: CDR1 SGHTA and CDR2 FQGNSA. J lost 2 bases, V lost 5 bases, and 4 bases had no gene match. The CDR3 consists of 14 residues. CDR3 nucleotide sequence: TGTGCCAGCAGCCCCGACAGGGGAAACACTGAAGCTTTCTTT. Translated, it gives CASSPDRGNTEAFF.

At least ten counts were recorded for this clonotype. The chain recombines TRBV4-1 with TRBJ2-5; 10 nucleotides match TRBD1. J lost 4 bases, V lost 0 bases, and 11 bases had no gene match. Germline assignment: CDR1 MGHRA and CDR2 YSYEKL. CDR3 size: 18 residues. As DNA, the CDR3 is TGCGCCAGCAGCCAAGACACGGCCGGACAGGGGGTTGGAGAGACCCAGTACTTC. Its protein is CASSQDTAGQGVGETQYF.

This clonotype was seen many times. The chain links TRBV12-3 or TRBV12-4 to TRBJ2-1; D may match TRBD1 or TRBD2 (5 bases each). Trimming shortened V by 2 bases and J by 6 bases, and 8 bases separated the two germline ends. CDR3 size: 13 residues. CDR3 in amino acids: CASSLPGGNEQFF. In nucleotides, the CDR3 is TGTGCCAGCAGTTTACCTGGGGGCAATGAGCAGTTCTTC.

This clonotype has a count of ten or more. Written as DNA, the CDR3 is TGTGCCAGTAGTGAGAGGGGCCGGGGGACCCAGTACTTC. It is translated as CASSERGRGTQYF. This chain uses TRBV19 with TRBJ2-5; D tentatively fits TRBD1 or TRBD2 (5 bases each). Trimming removed 5 bases at V and 7 bases at J, with 14 bases between. The CDR3 sequence is 13 residues long. The germline V gene encodes CDR1 LNHDA and CDR2 SQIVND (reference sequence).

Within the sample, this clonotype is medium-sized. The chain recombines TRBV7-2 with TRBJ1-5; tentatively, D is TRBD1 (5 bases). Trimming removed 8 bases at V and 1 base at J, with 27 bases between. The CDR3 runs to 19 residues. Germline CDR1 SGHTA, CDR2 FQGNSA. The CDR3 DNA is TGTGCCAGCTCGACATATGGGGGGGGACGGGTGAAGAGCAATCAGCCCCAGCATTTT. This translates into CASSTYGGGRVKSNQPQHF.

This clonotype appeared many times. This chain uses TRBV12-3 or TRBV12-4 with TRBJ1-1, with a tentative D call TRBD1 (5 bases). The CDR3 sequence is 14 residues long. V was cut by 6 bases and J by 0 bases, with 11 bases left in between. CDR3 nucleotides: TGTGCCAGCAGACGGGGGTGGTTGAACACTGAAGCTTTCTTT. Protein: CASRRGWLNTEAFF.

This clonotype showed up many times. The V call is TRBV7-2, the J call TRBJ2-7, with no clear D. V lost 3 bases and J lost 2, with 14 bases in between. From germline, CDR1 is SGHTA and CDR2 FQGNSA. The CDR3 is made up of 15 amino acids. In DNA form, the CDR3 reads TGTGCCAGCAGCTTTAGACGGGTCAGCCCCTACGAGCAGTACTTC. Protein: CASSFRRVSPYEQYF.

This clonotype appeared many times. The chain couples TRBV7-2 to TRBJ1-6; D might be TRBD1 (5 bases). Between the trimmed V and J ends, which lost 1 base and 7 bases, there was a span of 14 bases. Germline assignment: CDR1 SGHTA and CDR2 FQGNSA. This CDR3 is built from 16 residues. The CDR3 nucleotides are TGTGCCAGCAGCTTAGGTAGGAGGGGTGGAAATTCACCCCTCCACTTT. The encoded protein is CASSLGRRGGNSPLHF.

This clonotype was observed many times. The chain recombines TRBV2 with TRBJ2-5, with D unresolved. Per the germline V gene, CDR1 is SNHLY and CDR2 is FYNNEI. The CDR3 consists of 12 residues. Trimming took off 4 bases at V and 4 bases at J, with 7 bases between the two ends. The CDR3 is CASSVLRETQYF. CDR3 bases: TGTGCCAGCAGTGTTCTGCGAGAGACCCAGTACTTC.

This clonotype has a count of ten or more. CDR3 sequence (DNA): TGTGCCAGCAGCTTAGTGGGAGTGCGCAACACTGAAGCTTTCTTT. It yields the protein CASSLVGVRNTEAFF. This chain uses TRBV7-2 with TRBJ1-1, with no clear D. Germline CDR1 reads SGHTA; CDR2 reads FQGNSA. Trimming took off 1 base at V and 2 bases at J, with 11 bases between the two ends. The CDR3 has 15 residues.

This clonotype was counted at least ten times. The chain has TRBV20-1 and TRBJ2-1, with TRBD1 as a possible D gene (7 bases). This CDR3 region has 14 residues. Trimming pared 6 bases from V and 5 bases from J, leaving 17 bases between. CDR1 is DFQATT, CDR2 SNEGSKA, per germline (reference sequence). The DNA for the CDR3 is TGCAGTGCCAGGGGGGCGTGGGGGCACAATGAGCAGTTCTTC. Translation: CSARGAWGHNEQFF.

This clonotype came up many times. The chain combines TRBV4-1 with TRBJ2-1; 9 nucleotides line up with TRBD1. With 4 bases clipped from V and 9 bases from J, the junction kept 4 bases outside the gene matches. Germline CDR1 reads MGHRA; CDR2 reads YSYEKL. This CDR3 spans 13 amino acids. In nucleotides, the CDR3 is TGCGCCAGCAGCCCGGGACAGGGCGGTGAGCAGTTCTTC. Translated, it gives CASSPGQGGEQFF.

This clonotype was recorded many times. The chain couples TRBV20-1 to TRBJ2-1; TRBD2 is a possible D gene (6 bases). Germline loops: CDR1 DFQATT, CDR2 SNEGSKA (reference sequence). The V end lost 1 base, the J end lost 9 bases, and 10 bases lay between the germline ends. The CDR3 is 12 residues long. The CDR3 loop is CSARVLGGEQFF. CDR3 nucleotide sequence: TGCAGTGCTAGAGTTCTGGGAGGTGAGCAGTTCTTC.

At least ten counts were recorded for this clonotype. J is TRBJ1-1 and V is TRBV7-2, with TRBD1 matching over 10 bases. The CDR3 consists of 12 residues. Germline V gene sequence: CDR1 SGHTA, CDR2 FQGNSA. The ends lost 5 bases at V and 11 bases at J; junction bases unmatched: 5. The CDR3 nucleotides are TGTGCCAGCAGCCGACAGGGGGCGACGGCTTTCTTT. This gives the protein CASSRQGATAFF.

This clonotype was observed many times. DNA for the CDR3: TGTGCCAGCAGCTTAGAGGGACTAGCCGCCGGGGAGCTGTTTTTT. This translates into CASSLEGLAAGELFF. V is TRBV7-2 and J is TRBJ2-2, with 9 positions matching TRBD2. From germline, CDR1 is SGHTA and CDR2 FQGNSA. Germline trimming cut 1 base from V and 6 bases from J; bases unmatched to any gene: 3. CDR3 length: 15 amino acids.